The clone carrying this T cell receptor (beta chain) was counted between two and nine times. This entry comes from a study of cytomegalovirus exposure and HLA in healthy donors. In the PCR, 60 Vbeta and 13 Jbeta primers were used. Repertoires were generated with immunoSEQ multiplex PCR, while TCRdb's copy carries only in-frame clones and drops some. The sample includes over 100,000 clones, around 80% of them seen just once. Source material: PBMCs. This receptor was taken from a man aged 30 to 45 in good health and CMV-seronegative.

This CDR3 reads CSARRDTEAFF. The DNA of the CDR3 is TGCAGTGCTAGACGGGACACTGAAGCTTTCTTT. The gene calls are TRBV20-1 and TRBJ1-1; D gene uncertain. This CDR3 has 11 amino acids. Germline V gene data show CDR1 as DFQATT and CDR2 as SNEGSKA (reference sequence). Trimming took off 2 bases at V and 3 bases at J, with 4 bases between the two ends.